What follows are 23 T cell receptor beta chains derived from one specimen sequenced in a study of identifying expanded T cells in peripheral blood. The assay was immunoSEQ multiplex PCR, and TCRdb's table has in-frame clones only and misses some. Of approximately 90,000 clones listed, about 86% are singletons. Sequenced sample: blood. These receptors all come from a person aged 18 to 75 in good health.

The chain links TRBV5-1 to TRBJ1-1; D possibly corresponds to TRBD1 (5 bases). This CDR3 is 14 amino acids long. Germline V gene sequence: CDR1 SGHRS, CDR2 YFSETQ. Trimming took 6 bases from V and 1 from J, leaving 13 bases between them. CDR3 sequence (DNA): TGCGCCAGCACCCTGGGGGAAACGAACACTGAAGCTTTCTTT. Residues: CASTLGETNTEAFF.

The CDR3 region is CASSFQQVKNQPQHF. The CDR3 coding sequence is TGTGCCAGCAGCTTCCAACAGGTGAAGAATCAGCCCCAGCATTTT. The rearrangement joins TRBV5-8 to TRBJ1-5, with D possibly TRBD1 on 5 matching bases. Germline CDR1 and CDR2: SGHTS and YDEGEE. The CDR3 runs to 15 residues. V lost 2 bases and J lost 4, with 13 bases in between.

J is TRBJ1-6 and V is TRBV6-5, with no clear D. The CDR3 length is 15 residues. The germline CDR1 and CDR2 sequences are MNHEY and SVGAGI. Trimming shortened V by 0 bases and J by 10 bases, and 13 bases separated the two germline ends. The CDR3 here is CASSYSWEPESPLHF. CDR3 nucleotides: TGTGCCAGCAGTTACTCGTGGGAGCCGGAATCACCCCTCCACTTT.

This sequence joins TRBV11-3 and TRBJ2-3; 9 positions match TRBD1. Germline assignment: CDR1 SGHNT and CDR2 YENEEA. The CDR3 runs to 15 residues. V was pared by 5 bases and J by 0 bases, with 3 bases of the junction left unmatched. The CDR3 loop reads CASSTGQGSTDTQYF. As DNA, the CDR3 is TGTGCCAGCAGCACAGGACAGGGGAGCACAGATACGCAGTATTTT.

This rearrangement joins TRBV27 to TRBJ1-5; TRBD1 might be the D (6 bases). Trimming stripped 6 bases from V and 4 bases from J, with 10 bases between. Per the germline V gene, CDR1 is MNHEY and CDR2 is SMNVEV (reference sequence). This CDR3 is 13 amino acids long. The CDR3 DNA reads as TGTGCCAGCAGAAGAACAGGGAATCAGCCCCAGCATTTT. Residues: CASRRTGNQPQHF.

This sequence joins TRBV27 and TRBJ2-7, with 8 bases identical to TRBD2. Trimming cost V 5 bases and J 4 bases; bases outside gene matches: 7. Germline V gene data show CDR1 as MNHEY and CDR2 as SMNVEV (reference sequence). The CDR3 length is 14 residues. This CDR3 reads CASSPAGGLYEQYF. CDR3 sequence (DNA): TGTGCCAGCAGTCCCGCGGGGGGCCTATACGAGCAGTACTTC.

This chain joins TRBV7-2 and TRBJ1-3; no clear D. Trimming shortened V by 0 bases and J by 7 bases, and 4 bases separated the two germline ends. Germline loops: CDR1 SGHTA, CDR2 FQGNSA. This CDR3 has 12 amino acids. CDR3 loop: CASSLARNTIYF. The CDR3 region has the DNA TGTGCCAGCAGCTTAGCGCGGAACACCATATATTTT.

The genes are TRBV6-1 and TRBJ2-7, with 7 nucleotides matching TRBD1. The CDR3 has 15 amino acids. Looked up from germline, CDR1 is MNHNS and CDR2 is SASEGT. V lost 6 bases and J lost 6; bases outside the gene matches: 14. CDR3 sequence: CASSPAPGGYGEQYF. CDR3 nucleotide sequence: TGTGCCAGCAGCCCAGCACCAGGGGGATATGGCGAGCAGTACTTC.

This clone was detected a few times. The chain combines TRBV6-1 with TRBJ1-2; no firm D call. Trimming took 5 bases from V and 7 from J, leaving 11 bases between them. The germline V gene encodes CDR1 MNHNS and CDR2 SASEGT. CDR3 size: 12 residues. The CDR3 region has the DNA TGTGCCAGCAGTCTTACGCCAGGTGGCTACACCTTC. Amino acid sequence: CASSLTPGGYTF.

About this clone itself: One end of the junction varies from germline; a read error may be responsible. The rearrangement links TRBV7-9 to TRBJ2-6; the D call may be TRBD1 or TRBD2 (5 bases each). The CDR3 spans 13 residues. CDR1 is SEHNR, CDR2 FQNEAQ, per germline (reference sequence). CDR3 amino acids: CASLLRGAYVLTF. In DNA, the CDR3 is TGTGCCAGCCTTCTCCGAGGGGCCTACGTCCTGACTTTC.

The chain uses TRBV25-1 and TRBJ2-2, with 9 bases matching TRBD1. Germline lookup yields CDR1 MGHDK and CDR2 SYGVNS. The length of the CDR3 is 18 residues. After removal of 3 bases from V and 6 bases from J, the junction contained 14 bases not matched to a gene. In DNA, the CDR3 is TGTGCCAGCAGTGACCCCGGGACAGGGTTTATCATTTCCGGGGAGCTGTTTTTT. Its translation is CASSDPGTGFIISGELFF.

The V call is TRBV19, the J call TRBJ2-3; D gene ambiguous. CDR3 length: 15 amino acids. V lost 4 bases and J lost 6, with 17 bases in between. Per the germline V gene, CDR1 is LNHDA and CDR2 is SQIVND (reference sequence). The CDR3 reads CASSTPGPSRDTQYF. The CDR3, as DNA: TGTGCCAGTAGTACACCGGGCCCCTCGAGGGATACGCAGTATTTT.

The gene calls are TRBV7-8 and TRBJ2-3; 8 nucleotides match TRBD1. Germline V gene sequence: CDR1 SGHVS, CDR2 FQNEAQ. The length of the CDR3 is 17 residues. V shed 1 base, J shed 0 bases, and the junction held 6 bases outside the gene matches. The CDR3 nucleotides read TGTGCCAGCAGCTTAGAAGGGACAGGCCTAAGCACAGATACGCAGTATTTT. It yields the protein CASSLEGTGLSTDTQYF.

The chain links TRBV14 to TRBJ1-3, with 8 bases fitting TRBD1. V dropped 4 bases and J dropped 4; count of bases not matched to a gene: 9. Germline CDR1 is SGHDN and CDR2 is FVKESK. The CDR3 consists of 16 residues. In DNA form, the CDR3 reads TGTGCCAGCAGCCGGGCAGGGGGCACGAGGGGAAACACCATATATTTT. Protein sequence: CASSRAGGTRGNTIYF.

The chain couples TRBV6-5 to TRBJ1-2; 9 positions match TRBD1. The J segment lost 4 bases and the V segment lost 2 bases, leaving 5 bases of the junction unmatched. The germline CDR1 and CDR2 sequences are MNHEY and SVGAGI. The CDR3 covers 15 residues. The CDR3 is CASSYDGTGSYGYTF. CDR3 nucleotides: TGTGCCAGCAGTTACGACGGGACAGGGAGCTATGGCTACACCTTC.

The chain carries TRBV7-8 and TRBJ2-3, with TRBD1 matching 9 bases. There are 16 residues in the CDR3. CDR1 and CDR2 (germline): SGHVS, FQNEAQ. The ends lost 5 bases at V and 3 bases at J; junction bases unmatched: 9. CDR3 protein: CASSPLQGALTDTQYF. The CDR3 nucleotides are TGTGCCAGCAGCCCACTACAGGGGGCGCTTACAGATACGCAGTATTTT.

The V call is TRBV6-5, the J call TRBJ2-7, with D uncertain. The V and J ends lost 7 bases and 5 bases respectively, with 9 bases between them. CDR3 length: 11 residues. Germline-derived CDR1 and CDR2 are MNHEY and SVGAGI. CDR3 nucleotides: TGTGCCAGCACCGGACCCGACGAGCAGTACTTC. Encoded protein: CASTGPDEQYF.

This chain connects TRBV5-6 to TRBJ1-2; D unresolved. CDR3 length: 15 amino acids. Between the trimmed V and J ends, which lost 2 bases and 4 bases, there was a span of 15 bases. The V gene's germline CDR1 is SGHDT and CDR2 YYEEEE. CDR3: CASSLFPPEGYGYTF. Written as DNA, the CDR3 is TGTGCCAGCAGCTTATTTCCTCCGGAGGGCTATGGCTACACCTTC. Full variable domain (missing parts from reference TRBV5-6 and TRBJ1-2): DAGVTQSPTHLIKTRGQQVTLRCSPKSGHDTVSWYQQALGQGPQFIFQYYEEEERQRGNFPDRFSGHQFPNYSSELNVNALLLGDSALYLCASSLFPPEGYGYTFGSGTRLTVV.

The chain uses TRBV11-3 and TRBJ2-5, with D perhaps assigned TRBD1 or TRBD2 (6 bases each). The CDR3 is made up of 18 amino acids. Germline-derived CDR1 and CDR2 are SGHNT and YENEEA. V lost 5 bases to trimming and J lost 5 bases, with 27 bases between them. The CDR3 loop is CASSPGYDLRGLGETQYF. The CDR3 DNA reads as TGTGCCAGCAGCCCCGGATACGACTTACGGGGGCTTGGGGAGACCCAGTACTTC. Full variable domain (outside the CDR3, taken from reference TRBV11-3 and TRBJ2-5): EAGVVQSPRYKIIEKKQPVAFWCNPISGHNTLYWYLQNLGQGPELLIRYENEEAVDDSQLPKDRFSAERLKGVDSTLKIQPAELGDSAVYLCASSPGYDLRGLGETQYFGPGTRLLVL.

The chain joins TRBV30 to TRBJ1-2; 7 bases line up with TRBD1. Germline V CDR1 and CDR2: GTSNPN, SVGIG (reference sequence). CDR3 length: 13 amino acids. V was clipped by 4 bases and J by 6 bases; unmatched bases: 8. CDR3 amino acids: CAWIRGPWDGYTF. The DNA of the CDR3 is TGTGCCTGGATTAGGGGGCCTTGGGATGGCTACACCTTC.

The chain's CDR3 is CASSQPGGDTQYF. Here the CDR3 DNA reads TGTGCCAGCAGCCAGCCCGGGGGAGATACGCAGTATTTT. This sequence joins TRBV5-4 and TRBJ2-3, with TRBD2 as a possible D gene (6 bases). In germline, CDR1 is SGHNT, CDR2 YYREEE (reference sequence). The CDR3 covers 13 residues. Deletions cut 4 bases from V and 5 bases from J, with 11 bases between.

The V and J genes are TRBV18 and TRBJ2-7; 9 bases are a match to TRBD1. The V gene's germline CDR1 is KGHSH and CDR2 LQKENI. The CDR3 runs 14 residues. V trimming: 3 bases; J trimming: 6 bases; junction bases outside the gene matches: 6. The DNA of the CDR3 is TGTGCCAGCTCACCGGACAGGGGCTTGTTCGAGCAGTACTTC. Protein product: CASSPDRGLFEQYF. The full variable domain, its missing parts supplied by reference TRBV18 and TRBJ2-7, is NAGVMQNPRHLVRRRGQEARLRCSPMKGHSHVYWYRQLPEEGLKFMVYLQKENIIDESGMPKERFSAEFPKEGPSILRIQQVVRGDSAAYFCASSPDRGLFEQYFGPGTRLTVT.

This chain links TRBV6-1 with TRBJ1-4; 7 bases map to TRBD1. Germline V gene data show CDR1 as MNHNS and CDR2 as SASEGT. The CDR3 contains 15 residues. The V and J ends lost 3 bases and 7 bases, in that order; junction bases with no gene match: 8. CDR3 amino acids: CASSEATGEAEKLFF. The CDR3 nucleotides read TGTGCCAGCAGTGAGGCCACAGGGGAGGCTGAAAAACTGTTTTTT.